The 16 T cell receptor beta chains below come from one sample, sequenced in a study of blood T cell repertoires in COVID-19. Here immunoSEQ multiplex PCR was the method, and the copy in TCRdb shows in-frame clones only, minus some. The sample includes roughly 38,000 clones, 84% of them seen just once. Sequencing was performed on peripheral blood. Receptors originate from a man aged 60 to 69 with COVID-19, enrolled during active disease.

In its sample, this clone was seen once. V gene TRBV4-3 combines with J gene TRBJ1-1; D unclear. The CDR3 runs 15 residues. Trimming removed 0 bases from V and 4 bases from J, with 12 bases in between. Germline V gene sequence: CDR1 LGHNA, CDR2 YSLEER. The CDR3 DNA follows: TGCGCCAGCAGCCAAGATTTAGATTATGGCACTGAAGCTTTCTTT. This encodes CASSQDLDYGTEAFF.

The CDR3: CASSSGGRRGQPQHF. Written as DNA, the CDR3 is TGTGCCAGCAGCTCTGGCGGCCGTCGAGGGCAGCCCCAGCATTTT. The chain combines TRBV7-9 with TRBJ1-5, with D unclear. Germline-derived CDR1 and CDR2 are SEHNR and FQNEAQ (reference sequence). V lost 4 bases, J lost 7 bases, and 17 bases lay in between. CDR3 size: 15 residues. The full variable domain, its missing parts supplied by reference TRBV7-9 and TRBJ1-5, is DTGVSQNPRHKITKRGQNVTFRCDPISEHNRLYWYRQTLGQGPEFLTYFQNEAQLEKSRLLSDRFSAERPKGSFSTLEIQRTEQGDSAMYLCASSSGGRRGQPQHFGDGTRLSIL.

In its sample, this clone was seen once. The J gene is TRBJ2-2, the V gene TRBV5-4, with 10 bases matching TRBD2. The germline gives CDR1 SGHNT, CDR2 YYREEE (reference sequence). The CDR3 has 15 amino acids. J lost 8 bases, V lost 4 bases, and 8 bases had no gene match. CDR3 in amino acids: CASSPSGGGAGELFF. CDR3 nucleotides: TGTGCCAGCAGCCCTAGCGGGGGAGGGGCGGGGGAGCTGTTTTTT.

This chain connects TRBV3-1 (or the pseudogene TRBV3-2) to TRBJ2-5, with D perhaps TRBD1 (6 bases). V lost 3 bases to trimming and J lost 2 bases, with 13 bases between them. The CDR3 extends over 15 amino acids. From germline, CDR1 is LGHDT and CDR2 YNNKEL (reference sequence). CDR3 sequence: CASSQTGAMQETQYF. The CDR3 region has the DNA TGTGCCAGCAGCCAGACAGGAGCCATGCAAGAGACCCAGTACTTC.

This chain uses TRBV4-1 with TRBJ2-2; 11 bases align to TRBD2. Trimming at V came to 3 bases and at J to 5 bases, leaving 5 bases not matched to a gene. Per the germline V gene, CDR1 is MGHRA and CDR2 is YSYEKL. This CDR3 is 16 amino acids long. The DNA of the CDR3 is TGCGCCAGCAGCCACCAACTAGCGGGAGCGACCGGGGAGCTGTTTTTT. Residues: CASSHQLAGATGELFF.

The chain combines TRBV5-4 with TRBJ2-2; TRBD1 agrees at 8 bases. The J segment lost 8 bases and the V segment lost 1 base, leaving 7 bases of the junction unmatched. The CDR3 is 15 residues long. The germline gives CDR1 SGHNT, CDR2 YYREEE (reference sequence). In DNA form, the CDR3 reads TGTGCCAGCAGCTTGCGGGCAGGGGGCCGGGGGGAGCTGTTTTTT. Amino acids: CASSLRAGGRGELFF.

The gene calls are TRBV12-5 and TRBJ1-6; D gene ambiguous. There are 12 residues in the CDR3. Germline CDR1 and CDR2: LGHNT and FRNRAP. Trimming shortened V by 7 bases and J by 5 bases, and 6 bases separated the two germline ends. CDR3 amino acids: CASVQDNSPLHF. CDR3 in DNA: TGTGCTAGTGTTCAGGATAATTCACCCCTCCACTTT.

V gene TRBV6-6 combines with J gene TRBJ1-1; D gene unclear. The CDR3 is 13 residues long. Germline-derived CDR1 and CDR2 are MNHNY and SVGAGI (reference sequence). V was shortened by 6 bases and J by 1 base, with 9 bases between the two germline ends. The DNA of the CDR3 is TGTGCCAGCAGGTCCCGAGCGAACACTGAAGCTTTCTTT. Its translation: CASRSRANTEAFF.

V and J are TRBV5-1 and TRBJ2-3, with D possibly TRBD2 on 6 matching bases. The CDR3 sequence is 14 residues long. V lost 4 bases to trimming and J lost 4 bases, with 13 bases between them. The germline gives CDR1 SGHRS, CDR2 YFSETQ. In DNA form, the CDR3 reads TGCGCCAGCAGCATGGAGGGGCACGCAGATACGCAGTATTTT. This codes for CASSMEGHADTQYF. Full variable domain (outside the CDR3, taken from reference TRBV5-1 and TRBJ2-3): KAGVTQTPRYLIKTRGQQVTLSCSPISGHRSVSWYQQTPGQGLQFLFEYFSETQRNKGNFPGRFSGRQFSNSRSEMNVSTLELGDSALYLCASSMEGHADTQYFGPGTRLTVL.

The V call is TRBV7-9, the J call TRBJ1-2; maybe TRBD1 (6 bases). CDR1 SEHNR and CDR2 FQNEAQ come from the germline V gene (reference sequence). The CDR3 is 14 amino acids. Trimming removed 3 bases from V and 7 bases from J, with 15 bases in between. The CDR3 here is CASSFLQTGSGYTF. The DNA of the CDR3 is TGTGCCAGCAGCTTCCTACAGACAGGATCTGGCTACACCTTC.

This clone appeared a single time. The rearrangement joins TRBV12-3 or TRBV12-4 to TRBJ1-1; unclear D gene. The length of the CDR3 is 13 residues. V shed 5 bases and J shed 2 bases, with 9 bases lying between them. The CDR3 DNA follows: TGTGCCAGCAGTGAGACTGTCAACACTGAAGCTTTCTTT. This sequence encodes CASSETVNTEAFF.

J is TRBJ2-5 and V is TRBV9, with 9 bases identical to TRBD2. V lost 2 bases and J lost 4; bases outside the gene matches: 0. The germline V gene has CDR1 SGDLS and CDR2 YYNGEE. The CDR3 is made up of 13 amino acids. CDR3 DNA sequence: TGTGCCAGCAGCGTTAGCGGGAGAGAGACCCAGTACTTC. This encodes CASSVSGRETQYF.

V and J are TRBV11-2 and TRBJ2-7; perhaps TRBD2 as D (6 bases). Germline V gene sequence: CDR1 SGHAT, CDR2 FQNNGV. The CDR3 length is 15 residues. V was cut by 3 bases and J by 5 bases, with 17 bases left in between. For the CDR3, the DNA is TGTGCCAGCAGCTTCCCCCGGGTGGGGGGAAACGAGCAGTACTTC. Translated: CASSFPRVGGNEQYF.

The chain combines TRBV5-1 with TRBJ2-2; TRBD1 agrees at 7 bases. The V segment lost 7 bases and the J segment 0 bases; nucleotides outside the gene matches: 6. This CDR3 contains 15 residues. Germline V gene sequence: CDR1 SGHRS, CDR2 YFSETQ. The CDR3 loop is CASEMTGSNTGELFF. The CDR3 nucleotides read TGCGCCAGCGAAATGACAGGGTCGAACACCGGGGAGCTGTTTTTT.

The chain recombines TRBV6-5 with TRBJ2-5; D remains ambiguous. CDR1 is MNHEY, CDR2 SVGAGI, per germline. The ends were cut back, 0 bases at V and 6 bases at J, with 8 bases in the middle. The CDR3 is 13 residues long. The DNA for the CDR3 is TGTGCCAGCAGTTACTCGGGCACGCAGACCCAGTACTTC. Its translation is CASSYSGTQTQYF.

This clone appeared a single time. CDR3 bases: TGCGCCAGCAGTCAATCCTGGGGCCACCTCGGGTCAACTAATGAAAAACTGTTTTTT. Its translation is CASSQSWGHLGSTNEKLFF. V usage is TRBV23-1 and J usage is TRBJ1-4, with a possible D match to TRBD1 (5 bases). TRBV23-1 is assigned to the ORF class and has an uncertain function. CDR3 length equals 19 residues. Trimming took off 0 bases at V and 0 bases at J, with 17 bases between the two ends.